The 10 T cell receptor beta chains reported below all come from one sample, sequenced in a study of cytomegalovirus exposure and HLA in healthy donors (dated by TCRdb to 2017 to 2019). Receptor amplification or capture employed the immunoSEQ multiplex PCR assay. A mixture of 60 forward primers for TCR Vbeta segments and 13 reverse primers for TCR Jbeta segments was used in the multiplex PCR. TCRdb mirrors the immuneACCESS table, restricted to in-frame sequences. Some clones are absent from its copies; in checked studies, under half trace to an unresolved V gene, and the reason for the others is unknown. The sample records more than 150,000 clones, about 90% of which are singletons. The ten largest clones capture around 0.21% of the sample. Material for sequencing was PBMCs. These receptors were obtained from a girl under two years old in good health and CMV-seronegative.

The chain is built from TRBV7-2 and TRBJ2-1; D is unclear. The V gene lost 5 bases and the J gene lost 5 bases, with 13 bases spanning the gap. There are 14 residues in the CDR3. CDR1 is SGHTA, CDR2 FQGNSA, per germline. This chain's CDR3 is CASSLTYTNNEQFF. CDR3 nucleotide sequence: TGTGCCAGCAGCCTGACCTATACTAACAATGAGCAGTTCTTC.

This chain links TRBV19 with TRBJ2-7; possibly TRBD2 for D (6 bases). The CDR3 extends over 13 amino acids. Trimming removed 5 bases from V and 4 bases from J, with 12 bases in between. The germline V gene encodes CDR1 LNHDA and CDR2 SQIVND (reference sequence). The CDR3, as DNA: TGTGCCAGTAGTCTGGACGCGGGATACGAGCAGTACTTC. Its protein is CASSLDAGYEQYF.

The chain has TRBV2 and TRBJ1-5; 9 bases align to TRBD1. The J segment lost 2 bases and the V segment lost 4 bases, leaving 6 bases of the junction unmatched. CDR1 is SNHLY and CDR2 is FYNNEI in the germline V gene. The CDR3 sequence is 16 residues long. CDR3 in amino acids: CASSGDRVEGNQPQHF. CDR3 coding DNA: TGTGCCAGCAGTGGGGACAGGGTTGAGGGCAATCAGCCCCAGCATTTT. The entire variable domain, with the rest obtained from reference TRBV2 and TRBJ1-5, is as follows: EPEVTQTPSHQVTQMGQEVILRCVPISNHLYFYWYRQILGQKVEFLVSFYNNEISEKSEIFDDQFSVERPDGSNFTLKIRSTKLEDSAMYFCASSGDRVEGNQPQHFGDGTRLSIL.

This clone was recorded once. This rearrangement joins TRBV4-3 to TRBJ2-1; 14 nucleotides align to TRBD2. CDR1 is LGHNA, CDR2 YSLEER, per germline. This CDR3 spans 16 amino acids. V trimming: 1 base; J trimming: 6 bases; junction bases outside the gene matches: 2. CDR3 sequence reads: CASSQAGLAGVNEQFF. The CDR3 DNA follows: TGCGCCAGCAGCCAAGCGGGACTAGCGGGGGTCAATGAGCAGTTCTTC.

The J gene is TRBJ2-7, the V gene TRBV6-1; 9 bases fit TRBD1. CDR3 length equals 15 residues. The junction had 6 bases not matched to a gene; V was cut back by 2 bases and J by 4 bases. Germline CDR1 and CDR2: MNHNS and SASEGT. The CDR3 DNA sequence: TGTGCCAGCAGTGAACCGGGACAGGGCATATACGAGCAGTACTTC. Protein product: CASSEPGQGIYEQYF.

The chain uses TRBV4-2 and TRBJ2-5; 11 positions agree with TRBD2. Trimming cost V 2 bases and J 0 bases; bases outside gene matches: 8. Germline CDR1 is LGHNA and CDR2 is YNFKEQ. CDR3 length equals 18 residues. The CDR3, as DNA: TGTGCCAGCAGCCAATTAATACGGACTAGCGGGTACCAAGAGACCCAGTACTTC. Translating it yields CASSQLIRTSGYQETQYF.

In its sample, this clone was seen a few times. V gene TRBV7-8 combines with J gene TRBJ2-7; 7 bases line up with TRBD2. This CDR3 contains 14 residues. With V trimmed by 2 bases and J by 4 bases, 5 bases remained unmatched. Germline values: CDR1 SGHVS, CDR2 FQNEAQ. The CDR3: CASSLSTSRYEQYF. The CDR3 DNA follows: TGTGCCAGCAGCTTATCGACTAGCCGTTACGAGCAGTACTTC.

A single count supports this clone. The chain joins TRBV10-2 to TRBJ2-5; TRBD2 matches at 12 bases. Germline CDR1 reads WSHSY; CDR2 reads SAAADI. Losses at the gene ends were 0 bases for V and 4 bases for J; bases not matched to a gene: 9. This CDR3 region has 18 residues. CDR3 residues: CASSESPSGGAYGETQYF. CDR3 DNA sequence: TGCGCCAGCAGTGAGTCCCCTAGCGGGGGGGCGTATGGAGAGACCCAGTACTTC.

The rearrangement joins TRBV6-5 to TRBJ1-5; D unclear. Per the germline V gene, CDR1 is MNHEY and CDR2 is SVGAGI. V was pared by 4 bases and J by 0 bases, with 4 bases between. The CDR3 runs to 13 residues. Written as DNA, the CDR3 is TGTGCCAGCAGTTCGGTTAGCAATCAGCCCCAGCATTTT. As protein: CASSSVSNQPQHF.

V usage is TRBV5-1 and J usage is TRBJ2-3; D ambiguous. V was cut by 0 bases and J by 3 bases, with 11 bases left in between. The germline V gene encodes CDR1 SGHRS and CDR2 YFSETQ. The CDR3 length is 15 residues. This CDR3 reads CASSLARGWTDTQYF. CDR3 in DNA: TGCGCCAGCAGCTTGGCTCGAGGTTGGACAGATACGCAGTATTTT.